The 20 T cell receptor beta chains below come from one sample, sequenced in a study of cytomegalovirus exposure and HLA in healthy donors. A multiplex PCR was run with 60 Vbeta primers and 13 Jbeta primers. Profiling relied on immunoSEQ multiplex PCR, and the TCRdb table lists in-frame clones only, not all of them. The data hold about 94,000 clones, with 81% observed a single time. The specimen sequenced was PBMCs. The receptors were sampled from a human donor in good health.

The CDR3 loop reads CASSKQGARVKNIQYF. The CDR3 DNA reads as TGCGCCAGCAGCAAACAGGGGGCGCGGGTAAAAAACATTCAGTACTTC. The V gene is TRBV10-1, the J gene TRBJ2-4; 9 bases fit TRBD1. Trimming removed 6 bases from V and 4 bases from J; junction bases left unmatched: 10. The CDR3 is 16 amino acids. Per the germline V gene, CDR1 is WNHNN and CDR2 is SYGVQD (reference sequence).

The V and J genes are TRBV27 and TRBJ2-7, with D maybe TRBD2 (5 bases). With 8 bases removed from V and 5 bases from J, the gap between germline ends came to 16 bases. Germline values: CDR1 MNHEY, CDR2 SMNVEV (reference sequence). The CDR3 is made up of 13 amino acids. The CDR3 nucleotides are TGTGCCAGCGGGGAGAGGGAGTTCCACGAGCAGTACTTC. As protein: CASGEREFHEQYF.

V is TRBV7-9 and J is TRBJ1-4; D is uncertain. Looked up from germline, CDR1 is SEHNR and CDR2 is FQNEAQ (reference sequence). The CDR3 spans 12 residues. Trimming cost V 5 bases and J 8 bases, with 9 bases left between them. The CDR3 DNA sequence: TGTGCCAGCAGCCCAGGAATCGAAAAACTGTTTTTT. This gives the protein CASSPGIEKLFF.

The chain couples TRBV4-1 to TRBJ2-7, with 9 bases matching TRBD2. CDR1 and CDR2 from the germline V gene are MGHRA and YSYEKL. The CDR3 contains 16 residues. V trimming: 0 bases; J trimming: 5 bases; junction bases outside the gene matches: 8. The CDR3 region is CASSQDGGRAGNEQYF. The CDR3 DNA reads TGCGCCAGCAGCCAAGACGGCGGGAGGGCAGGCAACGAGCAGTACTTC.

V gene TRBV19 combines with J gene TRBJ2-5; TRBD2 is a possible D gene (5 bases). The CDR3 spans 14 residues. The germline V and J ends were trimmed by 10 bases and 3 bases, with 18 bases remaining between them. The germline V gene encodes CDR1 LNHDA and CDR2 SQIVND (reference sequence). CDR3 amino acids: CATTDSADKETQYF. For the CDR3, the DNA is TGTGCCACCACTGATAGCGCAGACAAAGAGACCCAGTACTTC.

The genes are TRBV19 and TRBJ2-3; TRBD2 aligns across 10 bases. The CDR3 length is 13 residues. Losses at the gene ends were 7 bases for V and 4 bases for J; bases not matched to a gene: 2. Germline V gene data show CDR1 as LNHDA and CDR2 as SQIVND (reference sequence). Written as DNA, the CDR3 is TGTGCCAGTACCAGCGGGAGGGCAGATACGCAGTATTTT. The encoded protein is CASTSGRADTQYF.

The CDR3 DNA reads as TGTGCCAGCAGTGGCCAGGGACAACTAAACACTGAAGCTTTCTTT. This gives the protein CASSGQGQLNTEAFF. The V and J genes are TRBV2 and TRBJ1-1; TRBD1 might be the D (6 bases). The V and J ends lost 4 bases and 2 bases respectively, with 14 bases between them. The germline V gene encodes CDR1 SNHLY and CDR2 FYNNEI. The CDR3 runs 15 residues.

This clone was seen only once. This chain's CDR3 is CASSWSRGGNEQFF. The CDR3 DNA is TGTGCCAGCAGCTGGAGTAGAGGGGGCAATGAGCAGTTCTTC. The J gene is TRBJ2-1, the V gene TRBV5-4, with a possible D match to TRBD1 (6 bases). This CDR3 comprises 14 residues. V was shortened by 3 bases and J by 6 bases, with 13 bases between the two germline ends. Per the germline V gene, CDR1 is SGHNT and CDR2 is YYREEE (reference sequence). The whole variable domain, remainder taken from reference TRBV5-4 and TRBJ2-1, is ETGVTQSPTHLIKTRGQQVTLRCSSQSGHNTVSWYQQALGQGPQFIFQYYREEENGRGNFPPRFSGLQFPNYSSELNVNALELDDSALYLCASSWSRGGNEQFFGPGTRLTVL.

The CDR3 DNA sequence: TGTGCCACCAGCAGAGTACGAGGGACAGGGGCGCGGTACACTGAAGCTTTCTTT. As protein: CATSRVRGTGARYTEAFF. The chain is built from TRBV15 and TRBJ1-1; 10 bases agree with TRBD1. The V gene end was trimmed by 1 base and the J gene end by 3 bases; junction bases not matched to a gene: 11. Germline V gene data show CDR1 as LNHNV and CDR2 as YYDKDF (reference sequence). This CDR3 spans 18 amino acids.

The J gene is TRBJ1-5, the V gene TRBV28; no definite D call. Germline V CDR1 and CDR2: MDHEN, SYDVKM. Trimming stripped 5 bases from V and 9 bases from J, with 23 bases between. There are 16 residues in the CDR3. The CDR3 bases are TGTGCCAGCAGTGCGACCTTCTTGGGATCCCGGGGGCCCCAGCATTTT. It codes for CASSATFLGSRGPQHF.

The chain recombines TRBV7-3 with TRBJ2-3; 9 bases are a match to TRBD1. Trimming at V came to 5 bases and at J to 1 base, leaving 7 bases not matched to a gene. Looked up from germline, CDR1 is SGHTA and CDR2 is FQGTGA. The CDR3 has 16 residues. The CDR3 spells CASSPTGGVRTDTQYF. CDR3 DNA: TGTGCCAGCAGCCCGACAGGGGGGGTGCGCACAGATACGCAGTATTTT.

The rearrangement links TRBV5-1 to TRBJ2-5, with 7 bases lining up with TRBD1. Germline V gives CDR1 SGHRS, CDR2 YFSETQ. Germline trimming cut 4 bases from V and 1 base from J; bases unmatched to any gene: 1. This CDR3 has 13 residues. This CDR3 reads CASSRDSQETQYF. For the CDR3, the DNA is TGCGCCAGCAGCCGGGACAGCCAAGAGACCCAGTACTTC.

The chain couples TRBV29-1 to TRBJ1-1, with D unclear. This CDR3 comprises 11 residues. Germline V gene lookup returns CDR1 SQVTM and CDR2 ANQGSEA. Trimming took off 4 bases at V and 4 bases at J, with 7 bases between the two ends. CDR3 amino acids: CSVGRGTEAFF. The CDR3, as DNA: TGCAGCGTTGGCCGGGGCACTGAAGCTTTCTTT.

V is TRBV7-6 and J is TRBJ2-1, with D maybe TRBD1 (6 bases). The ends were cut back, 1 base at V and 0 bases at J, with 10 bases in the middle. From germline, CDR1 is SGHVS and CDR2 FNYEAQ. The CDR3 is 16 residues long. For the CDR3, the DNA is TGTGCCAGCAGCTTAGTGTCGGACAGCTCCTACAATGAGCAGTTCTTC. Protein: CASSLVSDSSYNEQFF.

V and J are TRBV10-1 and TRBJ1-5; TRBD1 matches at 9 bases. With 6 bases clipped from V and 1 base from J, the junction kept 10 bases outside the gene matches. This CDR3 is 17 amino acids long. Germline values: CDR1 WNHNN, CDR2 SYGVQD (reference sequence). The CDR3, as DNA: TGCGCCAGCAGAGAAAGGACAGGGGAACGGAGCAATCAGCCCCAGCATTTT. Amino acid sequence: CASRERTGERSNQPQHF.

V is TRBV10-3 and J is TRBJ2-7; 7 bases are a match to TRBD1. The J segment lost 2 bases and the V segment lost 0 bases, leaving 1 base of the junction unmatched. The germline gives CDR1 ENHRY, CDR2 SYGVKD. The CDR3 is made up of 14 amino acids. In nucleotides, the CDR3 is TGTGCCATCAGTGAGTCGGGACAGCCCTACGAGCAGTACTTC. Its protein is CAISESGQPYEQYF.

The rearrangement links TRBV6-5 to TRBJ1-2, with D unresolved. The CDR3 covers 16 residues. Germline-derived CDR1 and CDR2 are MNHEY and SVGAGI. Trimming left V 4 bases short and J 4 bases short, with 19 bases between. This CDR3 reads CASSSPTMRSFYGYTF. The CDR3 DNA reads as TGTGCCAGCAGTTCTCCTACCATGAGGAGCTTCTATGGCTACACCTTC.

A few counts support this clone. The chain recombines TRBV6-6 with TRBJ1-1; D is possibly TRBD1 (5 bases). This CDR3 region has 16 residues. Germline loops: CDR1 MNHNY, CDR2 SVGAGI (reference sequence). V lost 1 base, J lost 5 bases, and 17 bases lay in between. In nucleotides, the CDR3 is TGTGCCAGCAGTTACTTTCAGGGCAGGGCGGGGACTGAAGCTTTCTTT. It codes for CASSYFQGRAGTEAFF.

CDR3 coding DNA: TGTGCCAGCAGCTTACAGCGGGATCCGTCCTACGAGCAGTACTTC. Amino acid sequence: CASSLQRDPSYEQYF. The gene calls are TRBV11-2 and TRBJ2-7, with 7 bases matching TRBD2. This CDR3 contains 15 residues. Trimming removed 2 bases from V and 1 base from J; junction bases left unmatched: 5. CDR1 is SGHAT, CDR2 FQNNGV, per germline.

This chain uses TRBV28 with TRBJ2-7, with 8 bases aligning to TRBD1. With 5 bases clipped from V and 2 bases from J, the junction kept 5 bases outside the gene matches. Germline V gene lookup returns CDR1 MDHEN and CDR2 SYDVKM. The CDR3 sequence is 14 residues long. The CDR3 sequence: CASSGQGRAYEQYF. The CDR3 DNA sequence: TGTGCCAGCAGTGGACAGGGCAGAGCCTACGAGCAGTACTTC.